The clone carrying this TCR beta chain was seen only a few times. Antigen unknown. Unique molecular identifiers (one per individual cDNA molecule) were attached. TCRdb used MiXCR to reprocess the 5' RACE reads, holding one entry per CDR3 protein. The table shows tens of thousands of distinct CDR3 sequences, with under 8% occurring only once. The record originates from a study of early T cells in non-severe SARS-CoV-2 infection. The wider study: Sequencing was performed on bulk RNA from unsorted whole blood, leaving chains unpaired.

Whole-study results and caveats: VDJdb-based annotation leaned toward anti-spike CD8 responses and missed private and CD4 specificities.

The receptor's source is an adult who was a healthcare worker with PCR-confirmed SARS-CoV-2 infection or an uninfected control (not recorded which). The input for sequencing was whole blood, taken at baseline.

The CDR3 DNA reads TGTGCCAGCAGACGCCCTCCGACAGGGGGCGGCAATCAGCCCCAGCATTTT. Translation: CASRRPPTGGGNQPQHF. V gene TRBV28 combines with J gene TRBJ1-5, with 10 bases identical to TRBD1. V gave up 6 bases and J gave up 2 bases; unmatched junction bases: 10. CDR1 is MDHEN and CDR2 is SYDVKM in the germline V gene. The CDR3 length is 17 residues.